This T cell receptor (beta chain) was captured in a study of T cell responses to AZD1222 COVID-19 vaccine. Study background: It was second doses at about 4 or about 12 weeks that were pooled.

As to this clone: Antigen: not known.

Profiling relied on immunoSEQ multiplex PCR, and the TCRdb table lists in-frame clones only, not all of them. This table has 150,000 to 200,000 clones, about nine tenths appearing once. Study-level findings and limits: Only a handful of individuals given AZD1222 were seropositive at baseline. Once two AZD1222 doses were given, Spike-specific TCR breadth and depth went up.

This TCR was recovered from an adult in good health. The input for sequencing was peripheral blood, taken on day 0 of AZD1222 vaccination.

The CDR3 DNA reads TGTGCCAGCAGCCCTCGAGGTAGCGGGAGCGGCTACGAGCAGTACTTC. The encoded protein is CASSPRGSGSGYEQYF. The J gene is TRBJ2-7, the V gene TRBV7-9, with 9 positions matching TRBD2. Trimming removed 5 bases from V and 3 bases from J; junction bases left unmatched: 11. CDR3 length: 16 residues. Germline V lookup: CDR1 SEHNR, CDR2 FQNEAQ (reference sequence).